The T cell receptor (beta chain) described here comes from a study of blood T cell repertoires in COVID-19. Across the study: Sites in the United States, Italy and Spain provided acute and convalescent COVID-19 samples. The cDNA or gDNA used as material had been derived from T cells, B-cell-depleted T cells, or PBMCs.

How the authors handled the data: By means of reference gene primer amplification, nucleated cell counts were estimated. Only in-frame clones appear in the TCRdb table, and some are missing; sequencing was by immunoSEQ multiplex PCR. V, J and clone size are those of that table, while D and trimming were read from the DNA. The repertoire holds roughly 120,000 clones, about four fifths seen once, with about 12% in the top ten. CDR3 length: 13 amino acids. Trimming shortened V by 4 bases and J by 5 bases, and 11 bases separated the two germline ends. The germline V gene has CDR1 SGHAT and CDR2 FQNNGV. The sequenced sample was peripheral blood. The receptor comes from a human donor in a cohort sampled during active COVID-19. The chain is built from TRBV11-2 and TRBJ2-5; D is undetermined. The CDR3, as DNA: TGTGCCAGCAGCTGGGCAGGTGGGGAGACCCAGTACTTC. Amino acids: CASSWAGGETQYF.